Below are 3 T cell receptor beta chains sequenced from a single sample in a study of blood T cell repertoires in COVID-19. Only in-frame clones appear in the TCRdb table, and some are missing; sequencing was by immunoSEQ multiplex PCR. The data show roughly 81,000 clones, around 83% seen once. The specimen sequenced was peripheral blood. Source of these receptors: an elderly man with active or convalescent COVID-19.

The CDR3 nucleotides are TGTGCCAGCAGCCAGTGGGGAGGGGGAGTTGCTAATGAAAAACTGTTTTTT. Its translation: CASSQWGGGVANEKLFF. The chain couples TRBV3-1 (or the pseudogene TRBV3-2) to TRBJ1-4; TRBD1 is a possible D gene (6 bases). The CDR3 consists of 17 residues. Trimming stripped 3 bases from V and 3 bases from J, with 17 bases between. In germline, CDR1 is LGHDT, CDR2 YNNKEL (reference sequence).

This clone was seen a single time. This sequence joins TRBV3-1 (or the pseudogene TRBV3-2) and TRBJ2-7, with D perhaps matching TRBD1 (6 bases). CDR1 is LGHDT and CDR2 is YNNKEL in the germline V gene (reference sequence). The CDR3 spans 14 residues. The V gene lost 1 base and the J gene lost 7 bases, with 14 bases spanning the gap. CDR3 nucleotides: TGTGCCAGCAGCCAAGGTCAGGGGACGGGGGAGCAGTACTTC. Translating gives CASSQGQGTGEQYF.

The CDR3 nucleotides are TGTGCCAGCAGGGCCGGGGGGAGCGGATTACAGAACACTGAAGCTTTCTTT. Translated: CASRAGGSGLQNTEAFF. This chain uses TRBV28 with TRBJ1-1, with D tentatively TRBD1 (5 bases). Trimming took off 6 bases at V and 1 base at J, with 21 bases between the two ends. Germline loops: CDR1 MDHEN, CDR2 SYDVKM. The CDR3 has 17 amino acids.